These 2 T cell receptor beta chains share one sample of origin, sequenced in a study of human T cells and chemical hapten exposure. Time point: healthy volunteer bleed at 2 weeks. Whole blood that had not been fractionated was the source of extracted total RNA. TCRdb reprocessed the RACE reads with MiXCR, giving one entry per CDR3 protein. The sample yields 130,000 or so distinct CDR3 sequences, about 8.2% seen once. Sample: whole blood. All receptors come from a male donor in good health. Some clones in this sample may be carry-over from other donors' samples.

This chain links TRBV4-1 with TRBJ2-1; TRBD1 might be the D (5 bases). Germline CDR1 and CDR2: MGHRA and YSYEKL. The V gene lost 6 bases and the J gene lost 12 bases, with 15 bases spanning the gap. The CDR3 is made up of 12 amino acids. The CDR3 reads CASSKSGFRQFF. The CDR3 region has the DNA TGCGCCAGCAGTAAATCAGGGTTTCGGCAGTTCTTC.

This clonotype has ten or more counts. The DNA of the CDR3 is TGCAGTGCTAGAACCCCCGGGACTAGCCTTTTAGAGACCCAGTACTTC. Translation gives CSARTPGTSLLETQYF. The chain uses TRBV20-1 and TRBJ2-5; 9 nucleotides agree with TRBD2. The CDR3 totals 16 residues. Germline V lookup: CDR1 DFQATT, CDR2 SNEGSKA (reference sequence). V lost 2 bases to trimming and J lost 4 bases; unmatched junction nucleotides: 11.